Given below is one TCR beta chain in context. No cognate antigen has been identified for it. The junction and the germline gene differ at one end; a read error may be behind it. Sequenced using an Illumina MiSeq. The SMARTer RACE cDNA Amplification kit was used to reverse transcribe the RNA, and the TCR beta CDR3 region was then amplified. RNA from sorted cells was extracted with the RNeasy Mini Kit. TCR beta amplicons were sequenced using Illumina paired-end sequencing. On the authors' methods: MiXCR, VDJtools and the tcR R package were used for TCR repertoire analysis. The inverse Simpson index was used to measure diversity, and clones were grouped as rare, small, medium or expanded based on each clone's proportion of the repertoire. TCRdb reprocessed the public reads (quality trimming at Q25 with fastp, clone calling with MiXCR) and kept in-frame beta chains. Here each entry gathers all rows of one CDR3 protein and keeps the most common genes and DNA. The authors' filters were not applied to this entry. Across this sample there are 650 to 850 distinct CDR3 sequences, with roughly a fifth seen only once. Around a fifth of the sample lies in the top ten.

The data were taken from a study of regulatory T cells after allogeneic stem cell transplantation (dated by TCRdb to the late 2010s). For the study in its entirety: Patients were stratified according to whether acute graft-versus-host disease had developed within 100 days after stem cell transplantation. Fluorescence-activated cell sorting was used to isolate CD4+CD25+CD127- regulatory T cells from patient PBMCs. Conventional CD4+ T cells defined as CD4+CD25+/-CD127+ were also sorted and TCR-sequenced for comparison in the study. The study compared the regulatory T-cell TCR repertoire after allogeneic stem cell transplantation between patients with and without acute graft-versus-host disease.

The CDR3 starts with the cysteine, ends with the phenylalanine, and has 17 residues. The entry retains the CDR3 DNA only, 51 bases that are in frame from base 1. The CDR1 and CDR2 encoded by the germline V gene are SGHAT and FQNNGV. According to the study, the label for this sample's time point signals: 30 days after allogeneic hematopoietic stem cell transplantation. At 30 days after allogeneic hematopoietic stem cell transplantation, peripheral blood mononuclear cells were collected from the patients. What the work shows at the level of the full study, not this receptor alone: The small patient sample size meant the findings required validation in a larger cohort. None of the regulatory T-cell clones was shared across all patients, and no significant correlation was found between sorted cell numbers and the inverse Simpson index. The regulatory T-cell TCR repertoire was less diverse and more focused in patients without graft-versus-host disease than in patients with graft-versus-host disease. Conventional CD4+ T-cell repertoire diversity did not differ significantly between patients with and without graft-versus-host disease. A significantly larger repertoire share was occupied by the top 10 regulatory T-cell clones in non-GvHD patients, which suggested expansion of presumably allo-specific protective clones.

The rearranged segments are TRBV11-2 and TRBJ2-1; TRBD1 agrees with 10 junctional bases. The sequencing here drew on sorted CD4+ T cells from blood (whether regulatory or conventional is not recorded), taken 30 days after allogeneic stem cell transplant. The TCR was taken from a human patient who had an allogeneic stem cell transplant, so the T cells may come from the graft donor. The sequenced DNA is TGTGCCAGCAGCTTAGCAGTGACAGGGGGCTCGTACAGTGAGCAGTTCTTC. This yields the protein CASSLAVTGGSYSEQFF.